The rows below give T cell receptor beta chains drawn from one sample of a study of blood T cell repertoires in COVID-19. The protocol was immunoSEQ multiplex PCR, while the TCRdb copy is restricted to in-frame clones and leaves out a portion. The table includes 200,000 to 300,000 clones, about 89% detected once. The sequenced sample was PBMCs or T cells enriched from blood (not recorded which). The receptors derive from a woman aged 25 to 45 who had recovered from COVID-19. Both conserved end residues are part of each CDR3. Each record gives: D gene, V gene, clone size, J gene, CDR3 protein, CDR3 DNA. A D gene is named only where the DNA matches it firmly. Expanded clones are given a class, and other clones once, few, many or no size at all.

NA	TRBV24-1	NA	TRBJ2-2	CATSEQTGKGYGELFF	TGTGCCACCAGTGAACAAACAGGGAAGGGGTACGGGGAGCTGTTTTTT
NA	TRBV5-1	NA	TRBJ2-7	CASSLVLAGFSYEQYF	TGCGCCAGCAGCTTGGTCCTGGCAGGCTTCTCCTACGAGCAGTACTTC
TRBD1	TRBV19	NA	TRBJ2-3	CASSYSGTGRGLTQYF	TGTGCCAGTAGCTACTCCGGGACAGGGCGAGGACTTACGCAGTATTTT
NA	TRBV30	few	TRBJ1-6	CAWSVLSSYNSPLHF	TGTGCCTGGAGTGTACTTAGCTCCTATAATTCACCCCTCCACTTT
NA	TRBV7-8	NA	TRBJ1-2	CASSLSSGWRGYTF	TGTGCCAGCAGCTTATCTTCGGGGTGGAGAGGCTACACCTTC
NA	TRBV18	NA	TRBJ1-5	CASSPDSRQPQHF	TGTGCCAGCTCCCCCGACAGTAGACAGCCCCAGCATTTT
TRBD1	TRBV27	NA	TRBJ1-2	CASSLRGRPYGYTF	TGTGCCAGCAGTTTAAGGGGGCGCCCATATGGCTACACCTTC
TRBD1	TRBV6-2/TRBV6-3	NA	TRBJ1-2	CASSTTRDRGRRGYTF	TGTGCCAGCAGTACTACCCGGGACAGGGGTAGGAGGGGCTACACCTTC
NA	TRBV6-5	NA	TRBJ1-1	CASSYSSGRTEAFF	TGTGCCAGCAGTTACTCGTCCGGGAGGACTGAAGCTTTCTTT
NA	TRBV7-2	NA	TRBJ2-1	CASSLGGLDEQFF	TGTGCCAGCAGCTTAGGAGGGCTGGATGAGCAGTTCTTC
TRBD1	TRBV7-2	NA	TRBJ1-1	CASSPTHRGNTEAFF	TGTGCCAGCAGCCCAACACACAGGGGGAACACTGAAGCTTTCTTT
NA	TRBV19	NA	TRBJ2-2	CASSIGAARAGELFF	TGTGCCAGTAGTATTGGCGCCGCGAGGGCCGGGGAGCTGTTTTTT
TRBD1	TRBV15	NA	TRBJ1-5	CATSSRDRGGDQPQHF	TGTGCCACCAGCAGTAGGGACAGGGGGGGAGATCAGCCCCAGCATTTT
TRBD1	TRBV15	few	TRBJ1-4	CATSRVKGAREKLFF	TGTGCCACCAGCAGAGTCAAGGGGGCACGGGAAAAACTGTTTTTT
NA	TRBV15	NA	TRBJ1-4	CATSRGSNEKLFF	TGTGCCACCAGCAGAGGCAGTAATGAAAAACTGTTTTTT
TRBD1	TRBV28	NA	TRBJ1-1	CASSQPVTGAREAFF	TGTGCCAGCAGCCAACCAGTTACAGGGGCCCGTGAAGCTTTCTTT
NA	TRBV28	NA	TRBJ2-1	CASSFQSGNEQFF	TGTGCCAGCAGCTTTCAGAGCGGGAATGAGCAGTTCTTC
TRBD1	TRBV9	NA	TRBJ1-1	CASSVSSGWGQLTKNTEAFF	TGTGCCAGCAGCGTGTCTTCCGGGTGGGGACAGCTAACCAAGAACACTGAAGCTTTCTTT
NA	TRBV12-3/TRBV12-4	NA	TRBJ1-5	CASSPRRGPQHF	TGTGCCAGCAGCCCCAGACGGGGGCCCCAGCATTTT
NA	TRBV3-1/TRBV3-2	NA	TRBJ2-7	CASSQEWTADYEQYF	TGTGCCAGCAGCCAAGAGTGGACAGCCGACTACGAGCAGTACTTC
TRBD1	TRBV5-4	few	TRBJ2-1	CASSLPGQGKFF	TGTGCCAGCAGCTTACCCGGACAGGGCAAGTTCTTC
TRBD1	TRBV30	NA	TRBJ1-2	CAWGRDRPYGYTF	TGTGCCTGGGGACGGGACAGGCCCTATGGCTACACCTTC
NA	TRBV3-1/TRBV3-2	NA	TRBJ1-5	CASSQDMWKQGEFGSNQPQHF	TGTGCCAGCAGCCAAGATATGTGGAAACAGGGTGAGTTTGGGAGCAATCAGCCCCAGCATTTT
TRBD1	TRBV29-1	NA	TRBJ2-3	CSVSQGISTDTQYF	TGCAGCGTTTCACAGGGGATTAGCACAGATACGCAGTATTTT
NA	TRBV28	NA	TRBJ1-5	CASTQQGGGYSNQPQHF	TGTGCCAGCACTCAACAAGGTGGGGGGTATAGCAATCAGCCCCAGCATTTT